Below, 22 T cell receptor beta chains from the same sample are listed, as sequenced in a study of early T cells in non-severe SARS-CoV-2 infection. TCRdb itself ran the 5' RACE reads through MiXCR, one entry per CDR3 protein. The repertoire includes around 80,000 distinct CDR3 sequences, 13% of them detected once, and approximately 6% sits in the top ten. Input material: whole blood. The source is an adult who was a healthcare worker with PCR-confirmed SARS-CoV-2 infection or an uninfected control (not recorded which).

This clonotype was counted ten times or more. The V call is TRBV20-1, the J call TRBJ2-7, with unresolved D. V dropped 0 bases and J dropped 0 bases, with 12 bases sitting between them. The CDR3 consists of 15 residues. Germline V lookup: CDR1 DFQATT, CDR2 SNEGSKA (reference sequence). The CDR3 here is CSARDASRSSYEQYF. The CDR3 coding sequence is TGCAGTGCTAGAGATGCATCCAGGAGCTCCTACGAGCAGTACTTC.

The genes are TRBV29-1 and TRBJ2-7; D perhaps matches TRBD1 (5 bases). V was trimmed by 5 bases and J by 4 bases, leaving 12 bases between them. The CDR3 consists of 12 residues. In germline, CDR1 is SQVTM, CDR2 ANQGSEA. In DNA, the CDR3 is TGCAGCGTTTGGCAGGGTCGGTACGAGCAGTACTTC. Translated: CSVWQGRYEQYF.

The chain uses TRBV29-1 and TRBJ2-7; D possibly corresponds to TRBD2 (6 bases). CDR1 and CDR2 from the germline V gene are SQVTM and ANQGSEA. CDR3 length equals 11 residues. Trimming took 5 bases from V and 5 from J, leaving 10 bases between them. CDR3 sequence reads: CSVTPGDEQYF. CDR3 nucleotides: TGCAGCGTTACACCGGGGGACGAGCAGTACTTC.

This clonotype was seen more than once but under ten times. The chain carries TRBV5-6 and TRBJ2-3; 8 bases are a match to TRBD2. Germline CDR1 and CDR2: SGHDT and YYEEEE. This CDR3 comprises 15 residues. The V segment lost 0 bases and the J segment 3 bases; nucleotides outside the gene matches: 3. CDR3 sequence reads: CASSLAASGTDTQYF. As DNA, the CDR3 is TGTGCCAGCAGCTTGGCGGCTAGCGGGACAGATACGCAGTATTTT.

This clonotype was recorded a few times. The chain links TRBV9 to TRBJ1-6; the match to TRBD1 covers 7 bases. This CDR3 has 15 amino acids. Per germline, CDR1 SGDLS and CDR2 YYNGEE. J was trimmed by 10 bases and V by 0 bases; bases with no gene match: 7. CDR3: CASSVVGTAISPLHF. Written as DNA, the CDR3 is TGTGCCAGCAGCGTAGTGGGGACAGCAATATCACCCCTCCACTTT.

This clonotype was found a few times. The gene calls are TRBV10-2 and TRBJ2-1, with D possibly matching TRBD1 (6 bases). Germline V gene data show CDR1 as WSHSY and CDR2 as SAAADI. Trimming took 9 bases from V and 4 from J, leaving 16 bases between them. This CDR3 is built from 14 residues. CDR3 amino acids: CASRDTGAYNEQFF. CDR3 DNA sequence: TGCGCCAGTCGGGACACTGGGGCTTACAATGAGCAGTTCTTC.

This clonotype has at least ten counts. V usage is TRBV6-2 or TRBV6-3 and J usage is TRBJ1-1; D is perhaps TRBD1 (6 bases). In germline, CDR1 is MNHEY, CDR2 SVGEGT. This CDR3 is 13 amino acids long. V was shortened by 6 bases and J by 2 bases, with 10 bases between the two germline ends. In nucleotides, the CDR3 is TGTGCCAGCAGCTGGGACACCAACACTGAAGCTTTCTTT. Protein: CASSWDTNTEAFF.

J is TRBJ2-2 and V is TRBV5-6, with a tentative D call TRBD1 (6 bases). V shed 7 bases and J shed 9 bases, with 19 bases lying between them. This CDR3 has 14 residues. Germline V gene data show CDR1 as SGHDT and CDR2 as YYEEEE. CDR3 DNA sequence: TGTGCCAGCTCCTTCGTTACAGGGAAAAGGGAGCTGTTTTTT. Its protein product is CASSFVTGKRELFF.

This clonotype has more than one count but fewer than ten. This rearrangement joins TRBV19 to TRBJ2-1, with 15 bases that match TRBD2. The junction had 22 bases not matched to a gene; V was cut back by 6 bases and J by 4 bases. CDR3 size: 22 residues. The germline gives CDR1 LNHDA, CDR2 SQIVND (reference sequence). The CDR3 loop is CASRQTKPRPGTSGGPYNEQFF. CDR3 DNA sequence: TGTGCCAGTAGACAGACAAAACCCCGTCCCGGGACTAGCGGGGGGCCTTACAATGAGCAGTTCTTC. The full variable domain, in which reference TRBV19 and TRBJ2-1 provide the parts outside the CDR3, is DGGITQSPKYLFRKEGQNVTLSCEQNLNHDAMYWYRQDPGQGLRLIYYSQIVNDFQKGDIAEGYSVSREKKESFPLTVTSAQKNPTAFYLCASRQTKPRPGTSGGPYNEQFFGPGTRLTVL.

The chain recombines TRBV7-9 with TRBJ1-6; 7 bases line up with TRBD1. Germline V CDR1 and CDR2: SEHNR, FQNEAQ (reference sequence). The CDR3 spans 14 residues. V lost 2 bases to trimming and J lost 10 bases; unmatched junction nucleotides: 5. CDR3 nucleotide sequence: TGTGCCAGCAGCTTAACAGGGGTGGGGTCACCCCTCCACTTT. Its translation is CASSLTGVGSPLHF.

At least ten counts were recorded for this clonotype. The chain employs TRBV6-5 and TRBJ2-1; D perhaps matches TRBD2 (5 bases). V was cut by 6 bases and J by 8 bases, with 14 bases left in between. Germline CDR1 MNHEY, CDR2 SVGAGI. CDR3 length equals 13 residues. This chain's CDR3 is CASRARLIHEQFF. CDR3 nucleotides: TGTGCCAGCAGGGCGCGACTAATCCATGAGCAGTTCTTC.

About this clonotype: A much larger clone lies a single base off, so this may be a read error. The V call is TRBV7-3, the J call TRBJ2-4; D could derive from TRBD1 or TRBD2 (5 bases each). The CDR3 runs 19 residues. Deletions cut 2 bases from V and 5 bases from J, with 25 bases between. From germline, CDR1 is SGHTA and CDR2 FQGTGA. The CDR3 loop reads CASSLQWGSRDETENIQYF. In DNA, the CDR3 is TGTGCCAGCAGCTTACAATGGGGGAGCAGAGACGAGACCGAAAACATTCAGTACTTC.

In its sample, this clonotype was seen a few times. This chain connects TRBV11-2 to TRBJ2-2, with TRBD1 matching 8 bases. From germline, CDR1 is SGHAT and CDR2 FQNNGV. This CDR3 comprises 16 residues. Losses at the gene ends were 6 bases for V and 2 bases for J; bases not matched to a gene: 8. The CDR3: CASSPIGTGNTGELFF. Written as DNA, the CDR3 is TGTGCCAGCAGTCCTATTGGGACAGGAAACACCGGGGAGCTGTTTTTT.

This clonotype turned up a few times. V usage is TRBV5-4 and J usage is TRBJ1-3; D remains ambiguous. V lost 0 bases, J lost 0 bases, and 7 bases lay in between. The CDR3 extends over 15 amino acids. The germline V gene encodes CDR1 SGHNT and CDR2 YYREEE (reference sequence). In DNA, the CDR3 is TGTGCCAGCAGCTTGGGTCCTATCTCTGGAAACACCATATATTTT. Translating it yields CASSLGPISGNTIYF.

This clonotype was seen a few times. The V gene is TRBV12-3 or TRBV12-4, the J gene TRBJ2-5; 7 positions match TRBD2. The junction had 9 bases not matched to a gene; V was cut back by 7 bases and J by 1 base. The CDR3 has 15 residues. The CDR3 DNA reads TGTGCCAGCACCGACACGGGGAGGGGCCAAGAGACCCAGTACTTC. This translates into CASTDTGRGQETQYF.

This clonotype was detected only a few times. The chain carries TRBV27 and TRBJ1-1, with D perhaps TRBD1 (5 bases). V was clipped by 10 bases and J by 1 base, with 10 bases between them. The germline V gene has CDR1 MNHEY and CDR2 SMNVEV (reference sequence). The CDR3 has 12 residues. CDR3 in DNA: TGTGCCACCTCCGGACAGAACACTGAAGCTTTCTTT. It is translated as CATSGQNTEAFF.

This chain uses TRBV2 with TRBJ2-7; D is ambiguous. The CDR3 is made up of 12 amino acids. Trimming removed 7 bases from V and 0 bases from J, with 7 bases in between. From germline, CDR1 is SNHLY and CDR2 FYNNEI. The chain's CDR3 is CASKVYSYEQYF. The CDR3 bases are TGTGCCAGCAAAGTATACTCCTACGAGCAGTACTTC. Full variable domain (missing parts from reference TRBV2 and TRBJ2-7): EPEVTQTPSHQVTQMGQEVILRCVPISNHLYFYWYRQILGQKVEFLVSFYNNEISEKSEIFDDQFSVERPDGSNFTLKIRSTKLEDSAMYFCASKVYSYEQYFGPGTRLTVT.

This clonotype was counted only a few times. This rearrangement joins TRBV2 to TRBJ1-1; D remains unclear. This CDR3 is 14 amino acids long. V lost 0 bases and J 5 bases, leaving 10 bases between the germline ends. CDR1 is SNHLY, CDR2 FYNNEI, per germline. CDR3 protein: CASSEARQKTEAFF. The CDR3 DNA reads TGTGCCAGCAGTGAAGCGCGGCAGAAAACTGAAGCTTTCTTT. The complete variable domain, with remaining parts taken from reference TRBV2 and TRBJ1-1, reads EPEVTQTPSHQVTQMGQEVILRCVPISNHLYFYWYRQILGQKVEFLVSFYNNEISEKSEIFDDQFSVERPDGSNFTLKIRSTKLEDSAMYFCASSEARQKTEAFFGQGTRLTVV.

This chain connects TRBV20-1 to TRBJ1-2; D remains ambiguous. This CDR3 is 13 amino acids long. Trimming took 3 bases from V and 4 from J, leaving 12 bases between them. Per germline, CDR1 DFQATT and CDR2 SNEGSKA (reference sequence). CDR3 bases: TGCAGTGCTAGTAAATCGGGCGGCTATGGCTACACCTTC. This encodes CSASKSGGYGYTF.

This chain connects TRBV28 to TRBJ1-5; TRBD1 matches 7 bases. The CDR3 spans 15 residues. V was pared by 6 bases and J by 2 bases, with 7 bases of the junction left unmatched. Germline V gene lookup returns CDR1 MDHEN and CDR2 SYDVKM. This chain's CDR3 is CASRPSTGGNQPQHF. The CDR3 DNA is TGTGCCAGCAGACCCTCCACAGGGGGCAATCAGCCCCAGCATTTT. Complete variable domain (other parts from reference TRBV28 and TRBJ1-5): DVKVTQSSRYLVKRTGEKVFLECVQDMDHENMFWYRQDPGLGLRLIYFSYDVKMKEKGDIPEGYSVSREKKERFSLILESASTNQTSMYLCASRPSTGGNQPQHFGDGTRLSIL.

The CDR3 sequence is CASSYGGARIGAEAFF. The CDR3 coding sequence is TGTGCCAGCAGTTACGGAGGGGCTCGCATAGGCGCTGAAGCTTTCTTT. The rearrangement links TRBV6-5 to TRBJ1-1; tentatively, D is TRBD1 (5 bases). CDR1 and CDR2 from the germline V gene are MNHEY and SVGAGI. The germline V and J ends were trimmed by 2 bases and 6 bases, with 19 bases remaining between them. CDR3 length: 16 residues.

The V gene is TRBV3-1, the J gene TRBJ2-7; 9 bases fit TRBD1. This CDR3 has 15 amino acids. The germline gives CDR1 LGHDT, CDR2 YNNKEL (reference sequence). The V segment lost 3 bases and the J segment 5 bases; nucleotides outside the gene matches: 8. The CDR3 spells CASSHGGTGSHEQYF. CDR3 nucleotides: TGTGCCAGCAGCCATGGGGGGACAGGGTCCCACGAGCAGTACTTC.